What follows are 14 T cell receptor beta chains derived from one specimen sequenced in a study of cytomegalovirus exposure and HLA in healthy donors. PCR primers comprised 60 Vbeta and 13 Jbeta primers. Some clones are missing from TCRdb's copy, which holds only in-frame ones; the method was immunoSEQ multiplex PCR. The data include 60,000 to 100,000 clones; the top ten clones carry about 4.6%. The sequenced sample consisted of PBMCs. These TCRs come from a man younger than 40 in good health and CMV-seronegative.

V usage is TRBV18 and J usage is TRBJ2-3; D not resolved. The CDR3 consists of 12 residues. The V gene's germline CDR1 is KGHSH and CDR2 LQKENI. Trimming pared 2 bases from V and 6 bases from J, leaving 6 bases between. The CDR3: CASSPNTDTQYF. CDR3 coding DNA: TGTGCCAGCTCACCAAACACCGATACGCAGTATTTT.

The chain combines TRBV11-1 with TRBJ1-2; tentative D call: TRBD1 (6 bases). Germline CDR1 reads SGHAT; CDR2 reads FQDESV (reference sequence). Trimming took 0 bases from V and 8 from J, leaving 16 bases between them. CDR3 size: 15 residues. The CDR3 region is CASSLARTSGEGYTF. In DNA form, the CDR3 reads TGTGCCAGCAGCTTAGCGAGGACGTCAGGGGAAGGCTACACCTTC.

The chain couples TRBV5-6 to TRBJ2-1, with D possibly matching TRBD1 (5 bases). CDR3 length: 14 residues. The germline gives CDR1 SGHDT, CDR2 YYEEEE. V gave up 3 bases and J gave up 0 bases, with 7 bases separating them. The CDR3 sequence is CASSYDSSYNEQFF. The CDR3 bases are TGTGCCAGCAGCTACGACAGCTCCTACAATGAGCAGTTCTTC.

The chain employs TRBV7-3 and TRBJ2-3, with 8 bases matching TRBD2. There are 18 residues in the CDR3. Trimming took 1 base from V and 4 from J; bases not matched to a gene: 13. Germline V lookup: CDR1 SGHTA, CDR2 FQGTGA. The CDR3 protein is CASSLNRASGLRADTQYF. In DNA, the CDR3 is TGTGCCAGCAGCTTAAATAGGGCTAGCGGGCTTCGCGCAGATACGCAGTATTTT.

CDR3 sequence: CASSLADTDTQYF. The CDR3 coding sequence is TGCGCCAGCAGCTTGGCAGACACAGATACGCAGTATTTT. This chain joins TRBV5-1 and TRBJ2-3; no clear D gene. With 0 bases removed from V and 2 bases from J, the gap between germline ends came to 4 bases. Germline-derived CDR1 and CDR2 are SGHRS and YFSETQ. CDR3 length: 13 amino acids.

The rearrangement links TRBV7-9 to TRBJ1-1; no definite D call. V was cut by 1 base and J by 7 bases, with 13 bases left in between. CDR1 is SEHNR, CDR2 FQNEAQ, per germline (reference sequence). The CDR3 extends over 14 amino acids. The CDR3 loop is CASSLGSGVGEAFF. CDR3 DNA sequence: TGTGCCAGCAGCTTAGGAAGCGGGGTCGGTGAAGCTTTCTTT.

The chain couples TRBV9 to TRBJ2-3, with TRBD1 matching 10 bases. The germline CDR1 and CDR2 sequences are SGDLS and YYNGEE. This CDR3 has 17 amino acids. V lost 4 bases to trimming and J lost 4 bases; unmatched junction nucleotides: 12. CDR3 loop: CASSRRRQGAEADTQYF. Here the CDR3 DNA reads TGTGCCAGCAGCCGTAGGAGACAGGGGGCGGAGGCAGATACGCAGTATTTT.

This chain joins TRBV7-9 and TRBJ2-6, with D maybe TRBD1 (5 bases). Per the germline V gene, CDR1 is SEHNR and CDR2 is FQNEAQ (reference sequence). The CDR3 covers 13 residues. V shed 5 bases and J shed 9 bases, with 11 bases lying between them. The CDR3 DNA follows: TGTGCCAGCAGCCCAAGGACACACAACGTCCTGACTTTC. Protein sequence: CASSPRTHNVLTF.

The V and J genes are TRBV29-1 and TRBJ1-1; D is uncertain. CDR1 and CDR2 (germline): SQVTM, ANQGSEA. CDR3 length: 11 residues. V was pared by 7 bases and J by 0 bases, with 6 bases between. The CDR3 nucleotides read TGCAGCGCCAGATTGAACACTGAAGCTTTCTTT. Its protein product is CSARLNTEAFF. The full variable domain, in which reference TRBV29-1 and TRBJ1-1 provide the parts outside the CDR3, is SAVISQKPSRDICQRGTSLTIQCQVDSQVTMMFWYRQQPGQSLTLIATANQGSEATYESGFVIDKFPISRPNLTFSTLTVSNMSPEDSSIYLCSARLNTEAFFGQGTRLTVV.

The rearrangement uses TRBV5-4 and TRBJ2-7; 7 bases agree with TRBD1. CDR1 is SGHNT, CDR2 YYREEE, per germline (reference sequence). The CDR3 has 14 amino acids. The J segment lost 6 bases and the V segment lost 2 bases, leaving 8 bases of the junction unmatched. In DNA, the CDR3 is TGTGCCAGCAGCTTCCGAACAGGGGCCCGCGAGCAGTACTTC. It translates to CASSFRTGAREQYF.

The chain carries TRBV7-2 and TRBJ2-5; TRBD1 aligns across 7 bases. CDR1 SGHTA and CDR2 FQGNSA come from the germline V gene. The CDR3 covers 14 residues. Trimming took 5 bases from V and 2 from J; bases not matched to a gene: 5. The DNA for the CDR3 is TGTGCCAGCAGCCCGACAGGGAAGCAAGAGACCCAGTACTTC. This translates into CASSPTGKQETQYF.

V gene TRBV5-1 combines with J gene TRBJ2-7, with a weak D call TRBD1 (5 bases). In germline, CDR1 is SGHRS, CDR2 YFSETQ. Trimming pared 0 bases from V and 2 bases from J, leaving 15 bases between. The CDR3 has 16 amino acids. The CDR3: CASSLADKGYAYEQYF. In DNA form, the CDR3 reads TGCGCCAGCAGCTTGGCCGATAAGGGGTATGCCTACGAGCAGTACTTC. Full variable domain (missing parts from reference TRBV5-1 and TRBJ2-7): KAGVTQTPRYLIKTRGQQVTLSCSPISGHRSVSWYQQTPGQGLQFLFEYFSETQRNKGNFPGRFSGRQFSNSRSEMNVSTLELGDSALYLCASSLADKGYAYEQYFGPGTRLTVT.

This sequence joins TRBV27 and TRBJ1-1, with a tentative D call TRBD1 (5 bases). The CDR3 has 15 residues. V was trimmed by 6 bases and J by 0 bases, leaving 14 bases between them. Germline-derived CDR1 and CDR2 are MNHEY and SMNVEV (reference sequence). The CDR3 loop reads CASSPLDRLNTEAFF. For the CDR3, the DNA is TGTGCCAGCAGCCCATTAGACAGACTGAACACTGAAGCTTTCTTT.

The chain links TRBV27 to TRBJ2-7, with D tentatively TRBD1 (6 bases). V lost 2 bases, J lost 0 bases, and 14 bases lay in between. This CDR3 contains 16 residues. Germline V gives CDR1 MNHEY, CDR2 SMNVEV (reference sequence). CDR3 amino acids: CASSLSPGASSYEQYF. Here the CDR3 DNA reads TGTGCCAGCAGTTTAAGCCCAGGGGCCAGCTCCTACGAGCAGTACTTC.